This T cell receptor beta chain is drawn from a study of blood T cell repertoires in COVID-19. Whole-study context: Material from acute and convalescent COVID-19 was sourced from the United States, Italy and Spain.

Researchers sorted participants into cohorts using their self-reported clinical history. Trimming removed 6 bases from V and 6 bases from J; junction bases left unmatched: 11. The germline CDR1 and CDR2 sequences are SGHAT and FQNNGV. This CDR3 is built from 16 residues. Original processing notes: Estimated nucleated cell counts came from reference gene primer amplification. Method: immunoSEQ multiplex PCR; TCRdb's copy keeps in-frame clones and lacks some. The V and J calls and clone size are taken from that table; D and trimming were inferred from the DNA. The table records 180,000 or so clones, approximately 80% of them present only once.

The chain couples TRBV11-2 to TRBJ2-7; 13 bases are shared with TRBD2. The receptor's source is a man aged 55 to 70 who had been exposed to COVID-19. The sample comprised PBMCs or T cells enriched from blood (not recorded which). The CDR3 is CASRRPWTSGRSEQYF. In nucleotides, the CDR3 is TGTGCCAGCAGGAGGCCCTGGACTAGCGGGAGATCCGAGCAGTACTTC.